Detailed here is one T cell receptor (beta chain). These data come from a study of blood T cell repertoires in COVID-19. Germline CDR1 MGHRA, CDR2 YSYEKL. The CDR3 has 14 residues. Trimming took 4 bases from V and 2 from J, leaving 11 bases between them. TCRdb's table, derived via immunoSEQ multiplex PCR, lists solely in-frame clones and lacks some. Found here are about 200,000 clones, 70% to 85% of them singletons; the top ten hold 6.9%. The TCR comes from a human donor with acute or convalescent COVID-19. The donor label of this sample is uncertain. This chain uses TRBV4-1 with TRBJ1-2, with D unclear. Material for sequencing was peripheral blood. Here the CDR3 reads CASSRADGNYGYTF. CDR3 nucleotides: TGCGCCAGCAGCCGAGCCGACGGGAACTATGGCTACACCTTC.